This TCR beta chain was recorded in a study of T cells in Graves' hyperthyroidism and ophthalmopathy. Regions amplified from RNA transcripts were the TCR beta CDR3 regions. HTBI primers were the set used in a first-round RT-PCR of the TCR CDR3. A single record per CDR3 protein comes from TCRdb applying MiXCR to the multiplex PCR reads. This repertoire shows under 800,000 distinct CDR3 sequences, about 15% found once; its top ten account for approximately 10%. Study results and limitations: Most thyroid clonotypes expanded above 0.001 appeared in blood too.

Trimming pared 0 bases from V and 8 bases from J, leaving 7 bases between. The CDR3 spans 12 residues. In germline, CDR1 is LNHNV, CDR2 YYDKDF (reference sequence). With respect to this clonotype: Its antigen is undetermined.

The study based diagnoses on clinical symptoms, serum thyroxine and TRAb, thyroid ultrasound and orbital computed tomography. This rearrangement joins TRBV15 to TRBJ1-2, with D unclear. The TCR originated in a young woman with Graves' hyperthyroidism. Sequenced material: blood. The CDR3 DNA reads TGTGCCACCAGCAGAGATTTTTCAGGCTACACCTTC. Translating it yields CATSRDFSGYTF.